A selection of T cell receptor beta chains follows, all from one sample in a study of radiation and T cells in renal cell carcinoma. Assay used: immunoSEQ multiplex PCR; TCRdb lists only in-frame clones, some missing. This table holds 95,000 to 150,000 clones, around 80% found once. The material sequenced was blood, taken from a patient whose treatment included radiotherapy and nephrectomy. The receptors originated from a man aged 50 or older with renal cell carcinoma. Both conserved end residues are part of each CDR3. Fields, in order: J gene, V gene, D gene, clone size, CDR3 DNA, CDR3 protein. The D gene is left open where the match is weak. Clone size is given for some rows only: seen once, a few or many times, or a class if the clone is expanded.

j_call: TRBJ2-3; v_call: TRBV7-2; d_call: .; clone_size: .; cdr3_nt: TGTGCCAGCAGCCCGGGGTGGTGGAATACGCAGTATTTT; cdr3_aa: CASSPGWWNTQYF
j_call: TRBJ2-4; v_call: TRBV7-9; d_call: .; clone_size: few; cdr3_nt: TGTGCCAGCAGCTTAGGGTCGGCAAACATTCAGTACTTC; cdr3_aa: CASSLGSANIQYF
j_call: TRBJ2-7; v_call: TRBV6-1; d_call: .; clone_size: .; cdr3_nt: TGTGCCAGCACTCAAAACGGATTCGAGCAGTACTTC; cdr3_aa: CASTQNGFEQYF
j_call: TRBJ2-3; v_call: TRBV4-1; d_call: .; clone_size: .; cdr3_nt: TGCGCCAGCAGCCAAGATAGTTGGCGGAACCTAAACACAGATACGCAGTATTTT; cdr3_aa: CASSQDSWRNLNTDTQYF
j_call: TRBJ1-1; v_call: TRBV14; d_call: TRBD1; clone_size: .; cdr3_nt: TGTGCCAGCAGCACCCGGACAGGGAACACTGAAGCTTTCTTT; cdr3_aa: CASSTRTGNTEAFF
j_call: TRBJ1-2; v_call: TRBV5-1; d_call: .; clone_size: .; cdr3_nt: TGCGCCAGCAGCTTGGTTCAGAACTATGGCTACACCTTC; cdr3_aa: CASSLVQNYGYTF
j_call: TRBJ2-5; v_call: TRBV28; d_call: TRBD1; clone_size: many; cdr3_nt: TGTGCCAGCAGGGGACAGGGGATAGAGACCCAGTACTTC; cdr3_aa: CASRGQGIETQYF
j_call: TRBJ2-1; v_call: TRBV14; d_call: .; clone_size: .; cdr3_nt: TGTGCCAGCATAGGAGGGACAGTCTCCTACAATGAGCAGTTCTTC; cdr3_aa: CASIGGTVSYNEQFF
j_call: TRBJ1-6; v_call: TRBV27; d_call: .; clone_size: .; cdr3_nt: TGTGCCAGCAGTTCAGATTTTCCCTATAATTCACCCCTCCACTTT; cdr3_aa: CASSSDFPYNSPLHF
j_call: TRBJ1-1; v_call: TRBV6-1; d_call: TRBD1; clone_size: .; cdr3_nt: TGTGCCAGCAGTGTTACAGGGGCCCGAACTGAAGCTTTCTTT; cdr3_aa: CASSVTGARTEAFF